Sequencing of this T cell receptor (beta chain) was carried out in a study of identical twins. Findings and limits, study-wide: Where out-of-frame alpha sequences were twin-shared, they showed excess low generation probability.

As for this clonotype: Its antigen is still unknown.

Unique molecular identifiers were present on the cDNA, which also gained a universal primer site by template switching. TCRdb passed the 5' RACE reads through MiXCR, listing each CDR3 protein once. The sample holds some 690,000 distinct CDR3 sequences, 20% to 25% seen once. The CDR3 has 17 residues. V was trimmed by 1 base and J by 0 bases, leaving 14 bases between them. CDR1 and CDR2 (germline): SGHVS, FNYEAQ. These same records also appear under a second study, on T cells expressing NK-cell markers.

This sequence was found in a young woman in good health. Material: PBMCs. The gene calls are TRBV7-6 and TRBJ2-3; D unclear. The CDR3 region is CASSLDAPETSTDTQYF. CDR3 DNA sequence: TGTGCCAGCAGCTTAGACGCTCCAGAGACTAGCACAGATACGCAGTATTTT.